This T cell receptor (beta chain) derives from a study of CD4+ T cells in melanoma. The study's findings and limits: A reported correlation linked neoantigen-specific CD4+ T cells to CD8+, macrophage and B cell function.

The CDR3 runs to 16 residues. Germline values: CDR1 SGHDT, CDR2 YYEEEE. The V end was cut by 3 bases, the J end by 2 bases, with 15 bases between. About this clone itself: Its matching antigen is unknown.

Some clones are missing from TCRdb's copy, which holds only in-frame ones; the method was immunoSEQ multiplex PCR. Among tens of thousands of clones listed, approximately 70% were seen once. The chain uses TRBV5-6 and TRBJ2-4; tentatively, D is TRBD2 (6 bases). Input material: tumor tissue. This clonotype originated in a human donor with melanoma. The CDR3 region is CASSSFGGVTKNIQYF. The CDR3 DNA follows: TGTGCCAGCAGCTCGTTTGGAGGGGTGACCAAAAACATTCAGTACTTC. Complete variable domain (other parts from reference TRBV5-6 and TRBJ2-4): DAGVTQSPTHLIKTRGQQVTLRCSPKSGHDTVSWYQQALGQGPQFIFQYYEEEERQRGNFPDRFSGHQFPNYSSELNVNALLLGDSALYLCASSSFGGVTKNIQYFGAGTRLSVL.